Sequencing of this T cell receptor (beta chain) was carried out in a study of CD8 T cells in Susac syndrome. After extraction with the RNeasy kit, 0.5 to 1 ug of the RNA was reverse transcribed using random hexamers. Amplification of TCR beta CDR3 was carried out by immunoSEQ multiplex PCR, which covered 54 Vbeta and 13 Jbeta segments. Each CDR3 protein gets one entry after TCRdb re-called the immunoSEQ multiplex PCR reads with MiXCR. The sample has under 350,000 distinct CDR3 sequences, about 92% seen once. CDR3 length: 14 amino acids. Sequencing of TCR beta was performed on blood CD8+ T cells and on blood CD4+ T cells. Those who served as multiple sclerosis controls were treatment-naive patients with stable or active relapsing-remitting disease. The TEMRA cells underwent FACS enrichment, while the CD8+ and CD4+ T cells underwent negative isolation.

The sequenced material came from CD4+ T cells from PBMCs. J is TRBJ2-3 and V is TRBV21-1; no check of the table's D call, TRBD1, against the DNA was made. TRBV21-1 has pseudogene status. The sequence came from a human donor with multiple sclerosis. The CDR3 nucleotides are TGTGCCAGCAGCAAGCGACAGGGGGTGGATACGCAGTATTTT. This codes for CASSKRQGVDTQYF.